Below, 25 T cell receptor beta chains from the same sample are listed, as sequenced in a study of cytomegalovirus exposure and HLA in healthy donors. This PCR relied on a set of 60 Vbeta primers and 13 Jbeta primers. Clones were read by immunoSEQ multiplex PCR, and TCRdb kept only the in-frame ones, dropping some. The repertoire holds 120,000 to 150,000 clones, with around 80% as singletons. Source material: PBMCs. The receptors stem from a woman aged 45 to 65 in good health and CMV-seropositive.

The chain uses TRBV11-2 and TRBJ1-1; 8 bases map to TRBD1. The CDR3 consists of 16 residues. Germline lookup yields CDR1 SGHAT and CDR2 FQNNGV. Germline trimming cut 3 bases from V and 1 base from J; bases unmatched to any gene: 7. CDR3 protein: CASSFDRGRGNTEAFF. The CDR3 nucleotides read TGTGCCAGCAGCTTCGACAGGGGTAGGGGGAACACTGAAGCTTTCTTT.

The rearrangement uses TRBV11-3 and TRBJ2-1; 8 nucleotides align to TRBD1. Losses at the gene ends were 0 bases for V and 7 bases for J; bases not matched to a gene: 5. CDR3 length: 15 residues. Per germline, CDR1 SGHNT and CDR2 YENEEA. The CDR3 loop reads CASSLEQGAINEQFF. In DNA, the CDR3 is TGTGCCAGCAGCTTAGAGCAGGGGGCCATTAATGAGCAGTTCTTC.

Concerning this clone itself: Different DNA sequences within this sample yield the same CDR3. This chain uses TRBV19 with TRBJ1-5; TRBD1 is a possible D gene (6 bases). Deletions cut 3 bases from V and 0 bases from J, with 9 bases between. Per the germline V gene, CDR1 is LNHDA and CDR2 is SQIVND (reference sequence). This CDR3 is built from 15 residues. CDR3 coding DNA: TGTGCCAGTAGTATCACAGGGTATAGCAATCAGCCCCAGCATTTT. Residues: CASSITGYSNQPQHF.

Details on this clone: The junction departs from the called germline gene at one end, perhaps through a read error. CDR3 in amino acids: CASSEGTGTLRTGF. In DNA form, the CDR3 reads TGTGCCAGCAGTGAAGGGACAGGGACCCTCAGAACAGGCTTC. The genes are TRBV6-1 and TRBJ2-7; 8 bases agree with TRBD1. Germline V gives CDR1 MNHNS, CDR2 SASEGT. The CDR3 contains 14 residues.

The rearrangement uses TRBV5-1 and TRBJ2-3; D unresolved. Germline CDR1 and CDR2: SGHRS and YFSETQ. The CDR3 extends over 18 amino acids. The V end was cut by 1 base, the J end by 1 base, with 19 bases between. The CDR3 protein is CASSLLGLTPGGTDTQYF. The CDR3, as DNA: TGCGCCAGCAGCTTGTTAGGCCTGACCCCAGGTGGCACAGATACGCAGTATTTT.

The rearrangement uses TRBV4-3 and TRBJ2-2; a possible D gene is TRBD2 (5 bases). V dropped 4 bases and J dropped 4 bases, with 10 bases sitting between them. The CDR3 runs 14 residues. Germline V gives CDR1 LGHNA, CDR2 YSLEER. In DNA form, the CDR3 reads TGCGCCAGCAGCCGAACGGCGGGCACCGGGGAGCTGTTTTTT. Translated, it gives CASSRTAGTGELFF.

The rearrangement uses TRBV5-1 and TRBJ1-2; TRBD1 matches at 9 bases. V lost 0 bases to trimming and J lost 4 bases; unmatched junction nucleotides: 4. This CDR3 is 15 amino acids long. Germline CDR1 is SGHRS and CDR2 is YFSETQ. The CDR3 DNA is TGCGCCAGCAGCTTGGCGGGACAGGGTCCCTATGGCTACACCTTC. It codes for CASSLAGQGPYGYTF.

This clone was counted between two and nine times. V gene TRBV5-1 combines with J gene TRBJ2-3; 11 positions match TRBD2. The germline gives CDR1 SGHRS, CDR2 YFSETQ. J was trimmed by 2 bases and V by 4 bases; bases with no gene match: 6. The CDR3 loop spans 16 amino acids. CDR3 loop: CASSVSTSGVTDTQYF. The CDR3 nucleotides are TGCGCCAGCAGCGTATCGACTAGCGGGGTCACAGATACGCAGTATTTT.

This chain links TRBV2 with TRBJ1-1; D is ambiguous. This CDR3 is 13 amino acids long. The ends were cut back, 3 bases at V and 4 bases at J, with 9 bases in the middle. Germline loops: CDR1 SNHLY, CDR2 FYNNEI. The CDR3 loop is CASSEGVGTEAFF. The CDR3 coding sequence is TGTGCCAGCAGTGAGGGAGTTGGCACTGAAGCTTTCTTT.

The chain links TRBV7-9 to TRBJ1-2; 7 bases agree with TRBD1. The CDR3 spans 17 residues. The V gene end was trimmed by 6 bases and the J gene end by 0 bases; junction bases not matched to a gene: 13. Germline assignment: CDR1 SEHNR and CDR2 FQNEAQ (reference sequence). Written as DNA, the CDR3 is TGTGCCAGCAGTCCGCAGGGGGTGGGCTTACCTAACTATGGCTACACCTTC. Amino acids: CASSPQGVGLPNYGYTF.

This sequence joins TRBV28 and TRBJ2-3; 11 bases are a match to TRBD2. Trimming removed 5 bases from V and 2 bases from J; junction bases left unmatched: 9. Germline CDR1 MDHEN, CDR2 SYDVKM. There are 17 residues in the CDR3. CDR3 loop: CASSPRTSGLLTDTQYF. The CDR3 DNA reads TGTGCCAGCAGTCCTCGGACTAGCGGGCTCCTCACAGATACGCAGTATTTT.

V is TRBV4-3 and J is TRBJ2-3; 13 nucleotides match TRBD2. The germline V gene encodes CDR1 LGHNA and CDR2 YSLEER. Trimming removed 1 base from V and 3 bases from J; junction bases left unmatched: 7. CDR3 length: 18 amino acids. The CDR3 is CASSQGTSGGSGTDTQYF. In DNA form, the CDR3 reads TGCGCCAGCAGCCAAGGGACTAGCGGGGGCTCCGGGACAGATACGCAGTATTTT.

This clone was observed a few times. The V gene is TRBV7-2, the J gene TRBJ2-1, with 8 positions matching TRBD2. V shed 5 bases and J 6 bases; nucleotides not matched to a gene: 9. The CDR3 has 15 residues. Germline assignment: CDR1 SGHTA and CDR2 FQGNSA. CDR3 coding DNA: TGTGCCAGCAGCGCCCCCGGGACTAGTTCCAATGAGCAGTTCTTC. Its protein product is CASSAPGTSSNEQFF.

The table lists this clone with many counts. V and J are TRBV30 and TRBJ1-1; no clear D gene. The CDR3 is 11 residues long. The V gene's germline CDR1 is GTSNPN and CDR2 SVGIG (reference sequence). The V gene lost 5 bases and the J gene lost 3 bases, with 7 bases spanning the gap. CDR3 residues: CAWSVYTEAFF. The CDR3 DNA reads as TGTGCCTGGTCAGTATACACTGAAGCTTTCTTT.

CDR3 sequence: CASSSQGATDTQYF. CDR3 nucleotides: TGTGCCAGCAGCTCACAGGGGGCGACAGATACGCAGTATTTT. This chain links TRBV5-4 with TRBJ2-3, with TRBD1 identical over 9 bases. Unmatched junction bases numbered 2, after V lost 3 bases and J lost 3 bases. Germline CDR1 and CDR2: SGHNT and YYREEE (reference sequence). The CDR3 has 14 amino acids.

The chain carries TRBV7-2 and TRBJ2-3, with D perhaps matching TRBD2 (6 bases). Germline CDR1 SGHTA, CDR2 FQGNSA. This CDR3 has 15 amino acids. V shed 0 bases and J shed 2 bases, with 9 bases lying between them. In nucleotides, the CDR3 is TGTGCCAGCAGCTTAGCGCCGGGGGTCACAGATACGCAGTATTTT. Translated: CASSLAPGVTDTQYF.

This clone showed up just a few times. This chain joins TRBV9 and TRBJ2-1; no definite D call. Trimming took off 6 bases at V and 0 bases at J, with 10 bases between the two ends. The CDR3 length is 14 residues. In germline, CDR1 is SGDLS, CDR2 YYNGEE. CDR3 DNA: TGTGCCAGCACAGAAATTGGCTCCTACAATGAGCAGTTCTTC. Its translation is CASTEIGSYNEQFF. Drawing the rest from reference TRBV9 and TRBJ2-1, the complete variable domain is DSGVTQTPKHLITATGQRVTLRCSPRSGDLSVYWYQQSLDQGLQFLIQYYNGEERAKGNILERFSAQQFPDLHSELNLSSLELGDSALYFCASTEIGSYNEQFFGPGTRLTVL.

The rearrangement uses TRBV6-1 and TRBJ2-7; maybe TRBD2 (5 bases). V lost 5 bases, J lost 9 bases, and 11 bases lay in between. CDR1 and CDR2 from the germline V gene are MNHNS and SASEGT. This CDR3 region has 11 residues. The CDR3 region has the DNA TGTGCCAGCAGTAGGACTCCTTCGCAGTACTTC. This sequence encodes CASSRTPSQYF.

This chain connects TRBV18 to TRBJ2-2; perhaps TRBD2 as D (6 bases). CDR1 and CDR2 from the germline V gene are KGHSH and LQKENI. The CDR3 is 15 residues long. V was trimmed by 4 bases and J by 2 bases, leaving 11 bases between them. The CDR3 DNA reads as TGTGCCAGCTCACTACGGAGGGAAAACACCGGGGAGCTGTTTTTT. Translation: CASSLRRENTGELFF.

V usage is TRBV11-3 and J usage is TRBJ2-1; 8 nucleotides align to TRBD2. This CDR3 has 15 residues. Germline V gives CDR1 SGHNT, CDR2 YENEEA. The V gene end was trimmed by 6 bases and the J gene end by 2 bases; junction bases not matched to a gene: 6. The CDR3: CASSPRGGPYNEQFF. The CDR3 nucleotides are TGTGCCAGCAGTCCCCGGGGGGGCCCCTACAATGAGCAGTTCTTC. The full variable domain, rest sourced from reference TRBV11-3 and TRBJ2-1, is EAGVVQSPRYKIIEKKQPVAFWCNPISGHNTLYWYLQNLGQGPELLIRYENEEAVDDSQLPKDRFSAERLKGVDSTLKIQPAELGDSAVYLCASSPRGGPYNEQFFGPGTRLTVL.

The chain couples TRBV7-2 to TRBJ1-1; D is undetermined. Germline CDR1 is SGHTA and CDR2 is FQGNSA. V was trimmed by 2 bases and J by 0 bases, leaving 13 bases between them. The CDR3 is 16 amino acids. The CDR3 loop is CASSLSVLPMNTEAFF. CDR3 DNA sequence: TGTGCCAGCAGCTTATCGGTGCTACCAATGAACACTGAAGCTTTCTTT.

The genes are TRBV19 and TRBJ1-5; D is unresolved. This CDR3 spans 14 amino acids. The germline V and J ends were trimmed by 2 bases and 5 bases, with 10 bases remaining between them. CDR1 is LNHDA and CDR2 is SQIVND in the germline V gene (reference sequence). DNA of the CDR3: TGTGCCAGTAGTATATGGGCAGCCGATCAGCCCCAGCATTTT. Its protein is CASSIWAADQPQHF.

The gene calls are TRBV5-1 and TRBJ1-1; TRBD1 agrees at 7 bases. Germline CDR1 and CDR2: SGHRS and YFSETQ. The V gene end was trimmed by 4 bases and the J gene end by 3 bases; junction bases not matched to a gene: 12. The CDR3 spans 16 residues. The CDR3 DNA sequence: TGCGCCAGCAGCCAAGCTGCAGGGGGGAGTGACACTGAAGCTTTCTTT. Translated: CASSQAAGGSDTEAFF.

Notes on this clone: Other DNA sequences in the same sample also yield this CDR3. V and J are TRBV9 and TRBJ1-5; the D gene is possibly TRBD1 (6 bases). Germline CDR1 SGDLS, CDR2 YYNGEE. The CDR3 has 15 amino acids. The V end lost 2 bases, the J end lost 0 bases, and 9 bases lay between the germline ends. CDR3 protein: CASSVGTSSNQPQHF. As DNA, the CDR3 is TGTGCCAGCAGCGTGGGGACATCTAGCAATCAGCCCCAGCATTTT.

The J gene is TRBJ1-3, the V gene TRBV27; D gene ambiguous. There are 15 residues in the CDR3. V gave up 6 bases and J gave up 0 bases, with 12 bases separating them. Germline CDR1 reads MNHEY; CDR2 reads SMNVEV (reference sequence). Here the CDR3 reads CASSPKGGSGNTIYF. The CDR3 DNA sequence: TGTGCCAGCAGCCCTAAGGGAGGCTCTGGAAACACCATATATTTT.